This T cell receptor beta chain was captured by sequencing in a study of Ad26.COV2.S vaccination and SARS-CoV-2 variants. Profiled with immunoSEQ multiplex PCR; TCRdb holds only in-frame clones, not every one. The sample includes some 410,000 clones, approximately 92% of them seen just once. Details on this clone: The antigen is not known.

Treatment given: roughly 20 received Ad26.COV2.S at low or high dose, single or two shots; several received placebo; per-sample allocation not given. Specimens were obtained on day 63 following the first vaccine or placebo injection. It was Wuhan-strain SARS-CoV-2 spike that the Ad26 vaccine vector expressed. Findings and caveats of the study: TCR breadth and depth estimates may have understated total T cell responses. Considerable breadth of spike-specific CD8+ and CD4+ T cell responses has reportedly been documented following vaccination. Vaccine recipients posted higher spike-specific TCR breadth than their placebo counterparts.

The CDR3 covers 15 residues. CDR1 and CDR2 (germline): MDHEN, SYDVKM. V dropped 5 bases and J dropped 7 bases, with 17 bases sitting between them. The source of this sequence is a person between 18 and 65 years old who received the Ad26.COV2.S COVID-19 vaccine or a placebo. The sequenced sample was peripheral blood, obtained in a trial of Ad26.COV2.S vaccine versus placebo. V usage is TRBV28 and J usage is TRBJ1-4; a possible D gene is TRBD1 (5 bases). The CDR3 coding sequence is TGTGCCAGCAGTACCCCGTGGGGGAACGGTGAAAAACTGTTTTTT. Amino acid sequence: CASSTPWGNGEKLFF.